One and the same sample provided the 3 T cell receptor beta chains below, sequenced in a study of T cell repertoires in cytomegalovirus infection (dated by TCRdb to about 2019). These receptors are not linked to any known antigen. TCRdb lists the instrument as Illumina HiSeq 1500. Clones were called with MiXCR by TCRdb after fastp trimmed the public reads at Q25, and only in-frame beta chains were retained. Every CDR3 protein is listed once, alongside the most common genes and DNA of its rows. The sample yields roughly 120,000 distinct CDR3 sequences; around 32% were counted once. Of the sample, roughly 58% falls within the top ten clones. In the paper's terms, the treatment or condition label means: in vitro stimulation with specific CMV peptide epitopes to enrich CMV-specific T cells. The starting material was CD8+ T cells from cultured PBMCs, obtained from culture after CMV antigen stimulation. Source of these receptors: a human donor in good health (CMV status not recorded). Some clones in this sample may be carry-over from other donors' samples.

The chain is built from TRBV25-1 and TRBJ1-3, with unresolved D. Germline CDR1 is MGHDK and CDR2 is SYGVNS. This CDR3 contains 12 residues. The germline V and J ends were trimmed by 8 bases and 1 base, with 6 bases remaining between them. The CDR3 here is CASGHSGNTIYF. CDR3 DNA sequence: TGTGCCAGCGGCCATTCTGGAAACACCATATATTTT.

The rearrangement links TRBV6-5 to TRBJ1-1; 7 positions match TRBD1. Germline CDR1 MNHEY, CDR2 SVGAGI. With V trimmed by 1 base and J by 2 bases, 4 bases remained unmatched. The CDR3 loop spans 15 amino acids. The CDR3 here is CASSYLQGGNTEAFF. CDR3 bases: TGTGCCAGCAGTTACTTGCAGGGGGGAAACACTGAAGCTTTCTTT.

A few counts support this clonotype. This chain links TRBV6-9 with TRBJ1-3; D might be TRBD1 (6 bases). V lost 8 bases, J lost 2 bases, and 13 bases lay in between. Per germline, CDR1 MNHGY and CDR2 SVAAGI. The CDR3 is 14 residues long. This CDR3 reads CASRLQGAGNTIYF. The CDR3, as DNA: TGTGCCAGCCGCCTACAGGGAGCTGGAAACACCATATATTTT.